This T cell receptor beta chain was observed in a study of Ad26.COV2.S vaccination and SARS-CoV-2 variants. Study-level results: Those who received the vaccine showed greater spike-specific TCR breadth than those given placebo.

Germline loops: CDR1 KGHDR, CDR2 SFDVKD. Unmatched junction bases numbered 8, after V lost 3 bases and J lost 0 bases. The CDR3 is 18 amino acids. Described treatment: 15 to 20 received Ad26.COV2.S at low or high dose, single or two shots; a few received placebo; per-sample allocation not given. Vaccine and placebo recipients were sampled on day 63 after the first injection. Whoever gave the sample was an adult aged 18-55 years in Boston. Vaccine was an Ad26 vector expressing Wuhan-strain SARS-CoV-2 spike. This clone appeared a few times. The antigen is undetermined. Data came from immunoSEQ multiplex PCR; TCRdb stores just in-frame clones and leaves some out. This table holds roughly 350,000 clones, approximately 86% found once.

J is TRBJ2-3 and V is TRBV24-1; 10 bases match TRBD1. The specimen was peripheral blood, collected in a trial of Ad26.COV2.S vaccine versus placebo. The TCR sequence derives from a person between 18 and 65 years old who received the Ad26.COV2.S COVID-19 vaccine or a placebo. CDR3 protein: CATSDRDRGYSSTDTQYF. The DNA for the CDR3 is TGTGCCACCAGTGATCGGGACAGGGGATATTCTAGCACAGATACGCAGTATTTT.